A selection of T cell receptor beta chains follows, all from one sample in a study of radiotherapy plus CTLA-4 blockade in lung cancer. Measured with immunoSEQ multiplex PCR; TCRdb has only the in-frame clones, and not every one. The repertoire includes tens of thousands of clones, around three quarters of them detected once, and approximately 15% sits in the top ten. This specimen was peripheral blood, taken from a patient treated with radiotherapy plus ipilimumab. The origin of the receptors is a human donor with non-small cell lung cancer that progressed on radiotherapy plus ipilimumab. The CDR3 runs from the conserved cysteine through the conserved F or W. Fields, in order: V gene, D gene, CDR3 length, J gene, clone size, CDR3 DNA, CDR3 protein. D genes are given only for firm matches. For some rows the clone size is stated as once, few or many, or as a class when expanded; others skip it.

>TRBV4-1|TRBD2|16|TRBJ2-3|NA
TGCGCCAGCAGCACCCTCGGACTAGAAGGGACAGATACGCAGTATTTT
CASSTLGLEGTDTQYF
>TRBV4-2|NA|17|TRBJ1-4|NA
TGTGCCAGCAGCCAAGTTGTCCGGGGAGGCACTAATGAAAAACTGTTTTTT
CASSQVVRGGTNEKLFF
>TRBV7-2|TRBD2|17|TRBJ2-4|once
TGTGCCAGCAGCCTTGGGACTAGCGGGGGCAAGGGAGGCATTCAGTACTTC
CASSLGTSGGKGGIQYF
>TRBV4-3|NA|16|TRBJ2-5|NA
TGCGCCAGCAGCCAAGATGGTCGTGGCGGGGAGGAGACCCAGTACTTC
CASSQDGRGGEETQYF
>TRBV28|NA|15|TRBJ2-3|few
TGTGCCAGCAGTTTAGGAGGGGTTAGCACAGATACGCAGTATTTT
CASSLGGVSTDTQYF
>TRBV4-3|NA|15|TRBJ2-7|few
TGCGCCAGCAGCCAAGAAAGGCAGAGCTCCTACGAGCAGTACTTC
CASSQERQSSYEQYF
>TRBV18|NA|14|TRBJ1-2|NA
TGTGCCAGCTCACCACTAACAGACAACTATGGCTACACCTTC
CASSPLTDNYGYTF
>TRBV28|NA|13|TRBJ2-5|NA
TGTGCCAGCAGTCTGGACTGGCTGGAGACCCAGTACTTC
CASSLDWLETQYF
>TRBV27|NA|14|TRBJ2-1|NA
TGTGCCAGCAGTTACCTGGGGCAGGACAATGAGCAGTTCTTC
CASSYLGQDNEQFF
>TRBV5-6|TRBD2|17|TRBJ2-7|once
TGTGCCAGCAGCTTAAGAGCGGGGGGCCTCCCCTCCTACGAGCAGTACTTC
CASSLRAGGLPSYEQYF
>TRBV4-3|NA|14|TRBJ2-1|few
TGCGCCAGCAGCCTCTTCGGGGCGTACAATGAGCAGTTCTTC
CASSLFGAYNEQFF
>TRBV6-5|TRBD2|16|TRBJ2-3|NA
TGTGCCAGCAGTTACTCGACTAGCGGGAGCTCAGATACGCAGTATTTT
CASSYSTSGSSDTQYF
>TRBV29-1|TRBD1|13|TRBJ1-2|NA
TGCAGCGTTGAGCCGATAGGGGGCAATGGCTACACCTTC
CSVEPIGGNGYTF
>TRBV18|TRBD1|15|TRBJ1-3|NA
TGTGCCAGCTCGTCCACGACAGGGGGCGGAAACACCATATATTTT
CASSSTTGGGNTIYF
>TRBV15|TRBD1|15|TRBJ1-3|NA
TGTGCCACCAGCAGGACAGGGGGCGAGGGGAACACCATATATTTT
CATSRTGGEGNTIYF
>TRBV5-6|NA|14|TRBJ2-7|NA
TGTGCCAGCAGCCACCTAAGGGGGGGCGACGAGCAGTACTTC
CASSHLRGGDEQYF
>TRBV5-1|TRBD1|15|TRBJ1-4|few
TGCGCCAGCAGGCCCGGGACAGGGGGAAATGAAAAACTGTTTTTT
CASRPGTGGNEKLFF
>TRBV10-3|NA|15|TRBJ2-3|NA
TGTGCCATCAGAGAATGGGGTACTAGAGAGGATACGCAGTATTTT
CAIREWGTREDTQYF
>TRBV9|TRBD2|17|TRBJ2-1|NA
TGTGCCAGCAGCGTAGTTCCCCTTAGCGGGGCCTACAATGAGCAGTTCTTC
CASSVVPLSGAYNEQFF
>TRBV27|NA|14|TRBJ2-3|NA
TGTGCCAGCAATTTATTGGGTAGCACAGATACGCAGTATTTT
CASNLLGSTDTQYF
>TRBV6-5|TRBD1|16|TRBJ1-3|NA
TGTGCCAGCAGTTACCCGGGACAGGGGGCTGGAAACACCATATATTTT
CASSYPGQGAGNTIYF
>TRBV7-2|TRBD1|15|TRBJ1-6|NA
TGTGCCAGCAGCCTGGGACAGGCGTATAATTCACCCCTCCACTTT
CASSLGQAYNSPLHF
>TRBV2|TRBD1|13|TRBJ1-1|NA
TGTGCCAGCAGATACAGGGGTGGCACTGAAGCTTTCTTT
CASRYRGGTEAFF